Presented here are 11 T cell receptor beta chains from one specimen sequenced in a study of PD-1 blockade in classical Hodgkin lymphoma (dated by TCRdb to 2019 to 2021). The time point label of this sample denotes: cycle 2 day 1 (C2D1) of nivolumab. Relapse after autologous stem cell transplantation had occurred in all trial patients, and cohorts A, B and C were distinguished by prior brentuximab vedotin exposure. The library was generated by the immunoSEQ multiplex PCR assay. TCRdb obtained this table from immuneACCESS and retained in-frame rearrangements with V and J assigned. These tables miss some clones; where compared with another copy, unresolved V genes account for less than half of the shortfall, and the remainder is unexplained. The sample table contains approximately 160,000 clones; only one count was recorded for approximately 80% of them. Of the sample, about 9.2% falls within the top ten clones.

This material consisted of peripheral blood mononuclear cells (PBMCs), taken before the second cycle of nivolumab. The receptors were sampled from a human donor with classical Hodgkin lymphoma.

This clone has just one count. The V call is TRBV9, the J call TRBJ2-7; weak D call: TRBD1 (6 bases). Per the germline V gene, CDR1 is SGDLS and CDR2 is YYNGEE. The germline V and J ends were trimmed by 5 bases and 4 bases, with 13 bases remaining between them. The CDR3 consists of 13 residues. The DNA for the CDR3 is TGTGCCAGCAGTCCAGGGGACCTGTACGAGCAGTACTTC. Translation gives CASSPGDLYEQYF.

As for this clone: The same CDR3 also results from other DNA sequences found in this sample. The gene calls are TRBV29-1 and TRBJ2-3; D unclear. V shed 5 bases and J shed 2 bases, with 8 bases lying between them. The CDR3 runs to 12 residues. Germline CDR1 reads SQVTM; CDR2 reads ANQGSEA. CDR3 sequence: CSVRLFTDTQYF. CDR3 DNA: TGCAGCGTTCGACTTTTCACAGATACGCAGTATTTT.

The CDR3 sequence: CASSLTGGVEPQHF. CDR3 sequence (DNA): TGCGCCAGCAGCTTAACAGGGGGCGTGGAGCCCCAGCATTTT. V and J are TRBV5-1 and TRBJ1-5; 9 positions agree with TRBD1. Trimming took 2 bases from V and 8 from J; bases not matched to a gene: 5. This CDR3 has 14 residues. In germline, CDR1 is SGHRS, CDR2 YFSETQ.

The chain employs TRBV27 and TRBJ1-5; TRBD1 matches 8 bases. J was trimmed by 2 bases and V by 6 bases; bases with no gene match: 6. There are 15 residues in the CDR3. Germline-derived CDR1 and CDR2 are MNHEY and SMNVEV (reference sequence). CDR3 coding DNA: TGTGCCAGCAGACTTGGGACAGGACGCAATCAGCCCCAGCATTTT. Its protein product is CASRLGTGRNQPQHF.

The V and J genes are TRBV19 and TRBJ2-7, with D unresolved. The CDR3 length is 17 residues. The V end was cut by 3 bases, the J end by 4 bases, with 22 bases between. Germline lookup yields CDR1 LNHDA and CDR2 SQIVND (reference sequence). CDR3 sequence: CASSISYNGVNQYEQYF. DNA for the CDR3: TGTGCCAGTAGTATTTCTTATAACGGTGTCAATCAGTACGAGCAGTACTTC.

The chain uses TRBV15 and TRBJ2-1; maybe TRBD2 (6 bases). The CDR3 consists of 17 residues. Trimming removed 0 bases from V and 4 bases from J, with 16 bases in between. Germline assignment: CDR1 LNHNV and CDR2 YYDKDF (reference sequence). Here the CDR3 DNA reads TGTGCCACCAGCAGAGATCGTGGGGCGGGGCTTTACAATGAGCAGTTCTTC. The encoded protein is CATSRDRGAGLYNEQFF. The full variable domain, completed using reference TRBV15 and TRBJ2-1, is DAMVIQNPRYQVTQFGKPVTLSCSQTLNHNVMYWYQQKSSQAPKLLFHYYDKDFNNEADTPDNFQSRRPNTSFCFLDIRSPGLGDTAMYLCATSRDRGAGLYNEQFFGPGTRLTVL.

The chain couples TRBV30 to TRBJ2-1; TRBD1 agrees at 7 bases. CDR3 length: 15 residues. V lost 3 bases to trimming and J lost 7 bases; unmatched junction nucleotides: 12. Germline loops: CDR1 GTSNPN, CDR2 SVGIG (reference sequence). CDR3: CAWRRLGQAANEQFF. CDR3 nucleotide sequence: TGTGCCTGGAGGCGGTTAGGACAGGCGGCTAATGAGCAGTTCTTC.

The chain employs TRBV6-6 and TRBJ1-6, with 9 bases that match TRBD1. CDR1 and CDR2 from the germline V gene are MNHNY and SVGAGI (reference sequence). The trim removed 5 bases at V and 10 bases at J, leaving 9 bases unmatched. The CDR3 length is 15 residues. The CDR3 DNA is TGTGCCAGCAGTCTAGGGACAGGGAGAGGCTCACCCCTCCACTTT. Translated: CASSLGTGRGSPLHF.

The table lists this clone with many counts. The chain has TRBV7-9 and TRBJ2-7, with TRBD1 matching 10 bases. This CDR3 is built from 15 residues. Per germline, CDR1 SEHNR and CDR2 FQNEAQ (reference sequence). After removal of 2 bases from V and 3 bases from J, the junction contained 4 bases not matched to a gene. The CDR3 sequence is CASSLSGTGVYEQYF. For the CDR3, the DNA is TGTGCCAGCAGCTTATCGGGGACAGGGGTCTACGAGCAGTACTTC.

The chain recombines TRBV4-2 with TRBJ1-2; D unresolved. V was cut by 7 bases and J by 5 bases, with 32 bases left in between. This CDR3 spans 19 amino acids. CDR1 and CDR2 (germline): LGHNA, YNFKEQ. DNA of the CDR3: TGTGCCAGCAACCCTCAAAGGTCCCTGGCCGGACCCGTGAGGTATGGCTACACCTTC. Its translation: CASNPQRSLAGPVRYGYTF.

The CDR3 protein is CASSFRQPYTEAFF. CDR3 coding DNA: TGTGCCAGCAGTTTTAGACAGCCTTACACTGAAGCTTTCTTT. This chain links TRBV28 with TRBJ1-1, with a tentative D call TRBD1 (5 bases). CDR1 and CDR2 (germline): MDHEN, SYDVKM. This CDR3 has 14 amino acids. Trimming cost V 3 bases and J 3 bases, with 11 bases left between them.